Below, one TCR beta chain is given with its context. This clonotype was found many times. No cognate antigen has been identified for it. Base qualities are not provided; no much larger clone lies one nucleotide away. In the ophthalmopathy patients, disease was moderately to severely active, with a Clinical Activity Score of 3 or more, a NOSPECS grade of 4 or more, and a duration of less than 3 months. Any patient with an uncontrolled infection, another autoimmune disease, pregnancy or lactation was excluded. Diagnoses were established on the basis of clinical symptoms, serum thyroxine and TRAb, thyroid ultrasound, and orbital computed tomography. PBMCs were separated from roughly 9.3 ml of fresh peripheral blood using Ficoll-Paque density gradient centrifugation. Trizol reagent was used to extract total RNA, and RNA quality was then checked on an Agilent 2100 Bioanalyzer. This entry comes from a study of T cells in Graves' hyperthyroidism and ophthalmopathy (dated by TCRdb to about 2019). Study-level background: Peripheral blood samples were taken at the time of initial diagnosis, prior to any treatment. A discovery cohort of about a hundred patients, roughly 45 with Graves' ophthalmopathy and approximately 57 with stable Graves' hyperthyroidism, was used to find distinguishing TCR V-J signatures. Prospective prediction of ophthalmopathy was tested in an independent validation cohort consisting of some 18 hyperthyroidism patients and 17 patients who later progressed to ophthalmopathy. For training and testing, the approximately 97 patients in the discovery cohort were randomly divided in a 7:3 ratio. Thyroid tissue and blood T-cell repertoires from roughly 6 Graves' hyperthyroidism patients were also compared in the study. After blood sampling, hyperthyroidism patients were treated with methimazole at a starting dose of 30 mg daily, and ophthalmopathy patients were treated with high-dose intravenous methylprednisolone. TCR Vbeta CDR3 sequencing of approximately 140 peripheral blood samples (over 40 ophthalmopathy, 75 to 80 hyperthyroidism and some 17 progressor patients) is reported in the paper. What the study reported, not specific to this receptor: No statistical method was used to set the sample size in advance, and investigators knew the group allocation. Blood samples also contained most of the expanded thyroid clonotypes (frequency above 0.001), which suggests that blood repertoires may reflect thyroid immune responses. A model built on a 13 V-J signature distinguished ophthalmopathy from stable hyperthyroidism, reaching around 87% sensitivity and around 81% specificity in cross-validation and 80%/75% in testing. In validation, the model predicted progression to ophthalmopathy with approximately 71% sensitivity and around 72% specificity, a median of around six months before onset.

V lost 0 bases and J lost 4 bases; the stretch between them is 6 bases long. Taken from cysteine to phenylalanine, the CDR3 has 13 residues. The CDR3 DNA has 39 bases and is translated from base 1. CDR1 SGHTA and CDR2 FQGNSA are derived from the germline V gene. TCR beta CDR3 regions were amplified from RNA transcripts. The TCR CDR3 was subjected to a first round of RT-PCR using the HTBI primer set and the Qiagen OneStep RT-PCR kit. Libraries were constructed in a second round of multiplex PCR, after which size selection and purification were performed. The libraries were sequenced on an Illumina HiSeq2000 using paired-end 100 bp reads. The authors' pipeline ran thus. SOAPnuke was used to process the raw data, with reads discarded if the reads contained adapters or uncalled bases, had a mean Phred below 15, or lacked an exact constant-primer or identifier match. High-quality paired reads were merged using COPE v1.2.5, and each unique nucleotide sequence was defined as a clonotype. MiTCR v1.1 was used to align the clonotypes against IMGT TRBV, TRBD and TRBJ reference segments. Only V-J combinations with frequency above 0.0001, covering 99% to 99.2% of repertoires, were analysed. The TCS score was defined as the ratio of F50 (clonal expansion) to E x V (chaos), calculated using BLOSUM62-based TCRdist between CDR3 peptides within each V-J. Welch's t-statistics and random forest reduced roughly 500 V-J features to 13, which were used in a naive Bayes classifier (R e1071). Using fastp trimming at Q25 and MiXCR clonotype assembly, TCRdb reanalyzed the public sequencing data and kept in-frame beta chains. CDR3 protein duplicates are merged, each entry listing the most common genes and DNA. The V and J calls here are based on TCRdb, not the publication. The sample table records hundreds of thousands of distinct CDR3 sequences; 15% to 20% of these occur just once. The ten largest clones represent just over 55% of the sample.

The sequence is built from TRBV7-2 and TRBJ1-1, with the D gene not confidently named. The source of this sequence is a woman aged 60-70 years with Graves' ophthalmopathy. Sample: blood. The encoded CDR3 is CASSLAGFTEAFF. The nucleotide sequence is given as TGTGCCAGCAGCTTAGCCGGTTTCACTGAAGCTTTCTTT.